This T cell receptor (beta chain) was identified in a study of beta chain features in type 1 diabetes. Blood was collected once per donor into heparin, averaging around 0.11 L. Naive, central memory, regulatory and stem cell-like memory cells within the CD4+ compartment were sorted using CD45RO/CCR7/CD25/CD127/CD95/CD27. Purities in excess of 98% were seen in all sorted populations. Study results and limitations: A greater similarity of naive, central memory and Treg TCRB repertoires was seen among patients than among healthy donors.

The germline V and J ends were trimmed by 4 bases and 9 bases, with 18 bases remaining between them. In germline, CDR1 is MNHNY, CDR2 SVGAGI (reference sequence). The CDR3 loop spans 14 amino acids. The whole isolated RNA underwent reverse transcription, so sequencing captured expressed TCRB transcripts. TCRdb keeps only in-frame clones here, not all; method: immunoSEQ multiplex PCR. This sample has about 900,000 clones, with about a sixth found just once. Note on this clone: Its matching antigen is unknown.

Sequences were obtained from naive CD4+ T cells from blood. The receptor's source is a woman aged 18-29 years in good health. The rearrangement uses TRBV6-6 and TRBJ1-2, with D possibly being TRBD1 (5 bases). The CDR3 nucleotides are TGTGCCAGCAGTTCCGACAGACCTCTCCGACGCTACACCTTC. This gives the protein CASSSDRPLRRYTF.